This TCR beta chain originates from a study of spatial heterogeneity in lung cancer. Time point: blood at routine non-recurrence follow-up after resection. This clonotype was seen repeatedly, ten times or more. TCRdb used MiXCR to reprocess the 5' RACE reads, holding one entry per CDR3 protein. The repertoire includes roughly 110,000 distinct CDR3 sequences, approximately 11% of them detected once, and less than 25% sits in the top ten. This CDR3 spans 14 amino acids. In germline, CDR1 is MNHEY, CDR2 SVGEGT. V lost 7 bases, J lost 5 bases, and 9 bases stayed unmatched. Specimen: PBMCs, collected at follow-up. The chain is built from TRBV6-2 or TRBV6-3 and TRBJ2-7; the match to TRBD2 covers 9 bases. The source is a female donor with early-stage non-small cell lung cancer. CDR3 residues: CASTESGRLHEQYF. CDR3 DNA: TGTGCCAGCACCGAAAGCGGGAGGCTCCACGAGCAGTACTTC.